Given below is one T cell receptor beta chain in context. Antigen specificity is unknown. The entry originates in a study of cytomegalovirus exposure and HLA in healthy donors. Study-wide background: HLA-typed donors were the source of 82 million or so unique TCRs, which an early data release held. Overall study results and limits: Immune exposure was documented only through CMV serostatus. Segments of the TCR beta V type were, in most cases, productive about 90% or about 30% of the time in an earlier analysis. Clonal expansion, a later analysis showed, was greater in HLA-associated TCR beta chains than in equally common others.

The PCR had 60 Vbeta and 13 Jbeta primers. The repertoire was sequenced with immunoSEQ multiplex PCR; TCRdb's copy has only in-frame clones and lacks some. Of about 82,000 clones in the sample, roughly 72% were seen once. CDR3 length: 13 residues. Between the trimmed V and J ends, which lost 7 bases and 10 bases, there was a span of 17 bases. The germline CDR1 and CDR2 sequences are SNHLY and FYNNEI. Source material: PBMCs. The receptor comes from a woman aged 45-60 years in good health and CMV-seropositive. The chain joins TRBV2 to TRBJ2-1; a possible D gene is TRBD2 (6 bases). The CDR3 DNA is TGTGCCAGCACCCCTCGCGGGACCTTCGAGCAGTTCTTC. Protein: CASTPRGTFEQFF.